This TCR beta chain stems from a study of blood T cell repertoires in COVID-19. Study as a whole: Acute and convalescent COVID-19 specimens originated in the United States, Italy and Spain.

V was cut by 3 bases and J by 1 base, with 9 bases left in between. Per the germline V gene, CDR1 is KGHDR and CDR2 is SFDVKD. This CDR3 is 15 amino acids long. In the authors' methods: By means of reference gene primer amplification, nucleated cell counts were estimated. Produced via immunoSEQ multiplex PCR; TCRdb's table is partial and in-frame only. Clone size and V and J calls were adopted from that table, with D and trimming inferred from the DNA. The sample yields approximately 190,000 clones, around nine tenths seen once. Sample: peripheral blood. The chain has TRBV24-1 and TRBJ1-3; possibly TRBD1 for D (5 bases). This clonotype originated in a woman aged 40 to 50 who had recovered from COVID-19. CDR3 sequence: CATSDPTVSGNTIYF. The CDR3 nucleotides read TGTGCCACCAGTGATCCGACAGTATCTGGAAACACCATATATTTT.